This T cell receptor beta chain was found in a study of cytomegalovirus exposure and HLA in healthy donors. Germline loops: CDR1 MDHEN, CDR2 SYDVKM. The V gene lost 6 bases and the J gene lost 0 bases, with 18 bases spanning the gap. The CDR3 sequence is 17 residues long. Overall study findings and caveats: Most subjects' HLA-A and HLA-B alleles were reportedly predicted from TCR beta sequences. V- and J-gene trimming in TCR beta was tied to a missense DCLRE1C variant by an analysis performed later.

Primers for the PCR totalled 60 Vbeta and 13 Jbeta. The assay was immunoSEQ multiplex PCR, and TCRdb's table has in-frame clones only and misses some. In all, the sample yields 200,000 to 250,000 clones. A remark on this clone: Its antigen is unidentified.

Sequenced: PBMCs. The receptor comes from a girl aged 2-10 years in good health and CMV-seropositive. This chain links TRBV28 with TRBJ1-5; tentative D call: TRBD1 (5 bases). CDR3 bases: TGTGCCAGCAGGCGTATTTTAGGGACTTATAGCAATCAGCCCCAGCATTTT. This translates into CASRRILGTYSNQPQHF.